Below, 7 T cell receptor beta chains from the same sample are listed, as sequenced in a study of cytotoxic CD8 clonotypes in ibrutinib-treated CLL. Assay: immunoSEQ multiplex PCR; the TCRdb copy retains only in-frame clones and omits some. The table includes 250,000 to 350,000 clones, less than 85% detected once. The sequences come from PBMCs, collected at disease progression, from a patient treated with ibrutinib. These receptors all come from a human donor with chronic lymphocytic leukemia.

This chain joins TRBV6-5 and TRBJ2-7; perhaps TRBD2 as D (6 bases). Germline CDR1 reads MNHEY; CDR2 reads SVGAGI. The V gene lost 0 bases and the J gene lost 3 bases, with 9 bases spanning the gap. The CDR3 has 14 amino acids. The CDR3 coding sequence is TGTGCCAGCAGTTACTCTCGAGCGGGCTACGAGCAGTACTTC. Translation gives CASSYSRAGYEQYF.

The chain combines TRBV5-8 with TRBJ2-7; D gene uncertain. This CDR3 is built from 13 residues. The V end was cut by 0 bases, the J end by 4 bases, with 8 bases between. CDR1 SGHTS and CDR2 YDEGEE come from the germline V gene. The CDR3 DNA reads TGTGCCAGCAGCTTGGCTCAGAAATACGAGCAGTACTTC. It translates to CASSLAQKYEQYF.

The chain is built from TRBV5-8 and TRBJ1-3; D gene uncertain. The germline V gene has CDR1 SGHTS and CDR2 YDEGEE. V was pared by 1 base and J by 8 bases, with 13 bases between. CDR3 length equals 14 residues. CDR3 amino acids: CASSLSANGDTIYF. CDR3 DNA: TGTGCCAGCAGCTTGAGCGCAAACGGGGACACCATATATTTT.

The J gene is TRBJ2-2, the V gene TRBV29-1; D not resolved. Trimming stripped 5 bases from V and 0 bases from J, with 7 bases between. This CDR3 has 13 amino acids. The germline CDR1 and CDR2 sequences are SQVTM and ANQGSEA. The CDR3 DNA sequence: TGCAGCGTTCGCTTTTCGAACACCGGGGAGCTGTTTTTT. This sequence encodes CSVRFSNTGELFF.

The chain links TRBV9 to TRBJ2-1; 12 positions agree with TRBD2. The CDR3 length is 15 residues. V was pared by 4 bases and J by 4 bases, with 3 bases of the junction left unmatched. Germline loops: CDR1 SGDLS, CDR2 YYNGEE. The CDR3 DNA sequence: TGTGCCAGCAGCTTCGGACTAGCGGGGTACAATGAGCAGTTCTTC. Protein product: CASSFGLAGYNEQFF.

The chain has TRBV5-1 and TRBJ2-7; 9 bases map to TRBD1. The CDR3 consists of 15 residues. The germline V gene has CDR1 SGHRS and CDR2 YFSETQ. V lost 3 bases, J lost 4 bases, and 8 bases stayed unmatched. The CDR3 sequence is CASSWTGTGNYEQYF. In DNA, the CDR3 is TGCGCCAGCAGCTGGACCGGGACAGGGAATTACGAGCAGTACTTC. The full variable domain, rest sourced from reference TRBV5-1 and TRBJ2-7, is KAGVTQTPRYLIKTRGQQVTLSCSPISGHRSVSWYQQTPGQGLQFLFEYFSETQRNKGNFPGRFSGRQFSNSRSEMNVSTLELGDSALYLCASSWTGTGNYEQYFGPGTRLTVT.

The J gene is TRBJ2-7, the V gene TRBV6-1, with 7 bases matching TRBD1. J was trimmed by 2 bases and V by 4 bases; bases with no gene match: 5. The CDR3 has 14 residues. CDR1 is MNHNS and CDR2 is SASEGT in the germline V gene. The DNA of the CDR3 is TGTGCCAGCAGTGGGAGGACAGGCGCCTACGAGCAGTACTTC. Translated: CASSGRTGAYEQYF.